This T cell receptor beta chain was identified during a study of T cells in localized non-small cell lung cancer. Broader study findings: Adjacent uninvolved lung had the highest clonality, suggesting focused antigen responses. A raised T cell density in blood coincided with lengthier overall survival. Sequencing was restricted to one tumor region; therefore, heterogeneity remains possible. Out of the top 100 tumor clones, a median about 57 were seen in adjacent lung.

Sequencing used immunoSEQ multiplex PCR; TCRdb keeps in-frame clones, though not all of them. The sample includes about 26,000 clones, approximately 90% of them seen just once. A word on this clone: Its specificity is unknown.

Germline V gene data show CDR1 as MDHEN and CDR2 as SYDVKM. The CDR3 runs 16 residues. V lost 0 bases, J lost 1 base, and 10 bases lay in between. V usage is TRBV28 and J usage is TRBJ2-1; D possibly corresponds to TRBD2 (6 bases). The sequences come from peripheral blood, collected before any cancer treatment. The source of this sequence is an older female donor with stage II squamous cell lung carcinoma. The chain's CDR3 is CASSLWGGGSYNEQFF. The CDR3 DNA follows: TGTGCCAGCAGTTTATGGGGGGGAGGATCCTACAATGAGCAGTTCTTC.